The present T cell receptor (beta chain) was sequenced within a study of control samples from healthy donors and cancer patients. The germline V gene has CDR1 MNHEY and CDR2 SMNVEV (reference sequence). Trimming took 4 bases from V and 7 from J, leaving 14 bases between them. The CDR3 sequence is 15 residues long. Profiled with immunoSEQ multiplex PCR; TCRdb holds only in-frame clones, not every one. The data show some 89,000 clones, roughly 86% seen once. This receptor was taken from a man between 25 and 39 years old in good health. The rearrangement links TRBV27 to TRBJ1-6; D gene ambiguous. The sample consisted of blood. CDR3 loop: CASSSRVEVNSPLHF. The CDR3 bases are TGTGCCAGCAGTTCGAGGGTAGAGGTCAATTCACCCCTCCACTTT.